A single sample gave rise to the 19 T cell receptor beta chains below, sequenced in a study of metastatic and nonmetastatic thyroid tumors. Patients underwent thyroid surgery, and none had received any treatment before it. TCRdb re-called clones from the PCR reads using MiXCR. The sample yields 75,000 to 95,000 clones, roughly 13% seen once. Material for sequencing was blood. Every receptor here comes from a female donor with papillary thyroid cancer or a benign thyroid nodule (not recorded which). Some clones in this sample may be carry-over from other donors' samples.

About this clone: This may be a read error: a much more frequent sequence differs by one nucleotide. The same CDR3 can be traced to other DNA sequences in this sample. This chain links TRBV6-2 or TRBV6-3 with TRBJ2-1; D possibly corresponds to TRBD2 (5 bases). In germline, CDR1 is MNHEY, CDR2 SVGEGT. CDR3 length equals 12 residues. The chain's CDR3 is CASSYSGMEQFF. The CDR3 DNA sequence: TGCGCCAGCAGTTACTCGGGGATGGAGCAGTTCTTC.

Concerning this clone itself: A much more abundant neighbour one base away suggests this may be a read error. J is TRBJ2-1 and V is TRBV9, with 7 positions matching TRBD2. The V gene's germline CDR1 is SGDLS and CDR2 YYNGEE. The CDR3 has 13 residues. The ends lost 3 bases at V and 8 bases at J; junction bases unmatched: 5. The CDR3: CASSADGGYEQFF. The CDR3 nucleotides are TGTGCCAGCAGCGCCGACGGGGGGTATGAGCAGTTCTTC. Combining the CDR3 with reference TRBV9 and TRBJ2-1 gives the whole variable domain DSGVTQTPKHLITATGQRVTLRCSPRSGDLSVYWYQQSLDQGLQFLIQYYNGEERAKGNILERFSAQQFPDLHSELNLSSLELGDSALYFCASSADGGYEQFFGPGTRLTVL.

This clone appeared many times. The chain combines TRBV9 with TRBJ2-1; D is ambiguous. Germline-derived CDR1 and CDR2 are SGDLS and YYNGEE. This CDR3 is built from 15 residues. V was trimmed by 0 bases and J by 4 bases, leaving 11 bases between them. Here the CDR3 DNA reads TGTGCCAGCAGCGTAGGCTCAGCTACATACAATGAGCAGTTCTTC. It yields the protein CASSVGSATYNEQFF.

This clone has ten or more counts. The J gene is TRBJ2-7, the V gene TRBV5-6; tentatively, D is TRBD2 (6 bases). CDR3 length equals 14 residues. The germline CDR1 and CDR2 sequences are SGHDT and YYEEEE. Trimming cost V 1 base and J 5 bases, with 13 bases left between them. CDR3 nucleotide sequence: TGTGCCAGCAGCTTGTTACGGCGGGGCAACGAGCAGTACTTC. Its translation: CASSLLRRGNEQYF.

Comments on this clone: This sequence may be a read error, since a much larger clone differs from it by one base. V gene TRBV9 combines with J gene TRBJ2-1; D is undetermined. The CDR3 extends over 11 amino acids. CDR1 SGDLS and CDR2 YYNGEE come from the germline V gene. The CDR3 bases are TGTGCCGGCAGCGTAGGAAGTGAGCAGTTCTTC. Amino acid sequence: CAGSVGSEQFF. The full variable domain, rest sourced from reference TRBV9 and TRBJ2-1, is DSGVTQTPKHLITATGQRVTLRCSPRSGDLSVYWYQQSLDQGLQFLIQYYNGEERAKGNILERFSAQQFPDLHSELNLSSLELGDSALYFCAGSVGSEQFFGPGTRLTVL.

This rearrangement joins TRBV7-2 to TRBJ2-7; 9 bases line up with TRBD1. CDR1 is SGHTA and CDR2 is FQGNSA in the germline V gene. This CDR3 is 15 amino acids long. V was pared by 4 bases and J by 7 bases, with 11 bases of the junction left unmatched. Here the CDR3 reads CASSSPGQGPREQYF. CDR3 DNA: TGTGCCAGCAGCTCCCCGGGACAGGGACCTAGGGAGCAGTACTTC.

There are many counts of this clone. V gene TRBV28 combines with J gene TRBJ2-3, with D possibly being TRBD2 (6 bases). The CDR3 sequence is 16 residues long. The V end was cut by 8 bases, the J end by 1 base, with 19 bases between. Germline assignment: CDR1 MDHEN and CDR2 SYDVKM. The CDR3 DNA reads as TGTGCCAGCTCAAACCCGGCCAGCGGGCGCACAGATACGCAGTATTTT. Protein: CASSNPASGRTDTQYF. Drawing the rest from reference TRBV28 and TRBJ2-3, the complete variable domain is DVKVTQSSRYLVKRTGEKVFLECVQDMDHENMFWYRQDPGLGLRLIYFSYDVKMKEKGDIPEGYSVSREKKERFSLILESASTNQTSMYLCASSNPASGRTDTQYFGPGTRLTVL.

This clone was seen at least ten times. The V gene is TRBV19, the J gene TRBJ1-2; 7 nucleotides agree with TRBD1. V shed 4 bases and J 2 bases; nucleotides not matched to a gene: 1. The CDR3 length is 13 residues. Per the germline V gene, CDR1 is LNHDA and CDR2 is SQIVND (reference sequence). The CDR3 region is CASSKGQNYGYTF. CDR3 bases: TGTGCCAGTAGTAAGGGACAGAACTATGGCTACACCTTC.

Note on this clone: A much larger clone lies a single base off, so this may be a read error. The V gene is TRBV28, the J gene TRBJ2-1; the D is unclear. This CDR3 has 14 residues. The V and J ends lost 6 bases and 0 bases respectively, with 9 bases between them. Per germline, CDR1 MDHEN and CDR2 SYDVKM. Here the CDR3 reads CASSPSDSYNEQFF. For the CDR3, the DNA is TGTGCCAGCAGCCCGTCGGACTCCTACAATGAGCAGTTCTTC.

In its sample, this clone was seen many times. This chain uses TRBV6-5 with TRBJ1-1; the match to TRBD1 covers 8 bases. The CDR3 sequence is 17 residues long. Per the germline V gene, CDR1 is MNHEY and CDR2 is SVGAGI. V was pared by 2 bases and J by 3 bases, with 11 bases of the junction left unmatched. The CDR3 DNA is TGTGCCAGCAGTTACCCCTGGACAGGGTTGGCGGACACTGAAGCTTTCTTT. Amino acids: CASSYPWTGLADTEAFF.

This clone was found many times. V usage is TRBV7-8 and J usage is TRBJ2-7; D call uncertain. V shed 5 bases and J shed 1 base, with 9 bases lying between them. The CDR3 extends over 13 amino acids. Germline V gene sequence: CDR1 SGHVS, CDR2 FQNEAQ. The CDR3 reads CASSPGRSYEQYF. CDR3 nucleotide sequence: TGTGCCAGCAGCCCAGGACGTTCCTACGAGCAGTACTTC.

This clone was detected ten times or more. The chain couples TRBV19 to TRBJ1-1, with D possibly being TRBD1 (5 bases). V dropped 5 bases and J dropped 9 bases, with 22 bases sitting between them. CDR3 length: 15 amino acids. The germline V gene encodes CDR1 LNHDA and CDR2 SQIVND (reference sequence). CDR3 in amino acids: CASSPPGRGHGQAFF. The CDR3 DNA sequence: TGTGCCAGTAGTCCCCCTGGACGGGGCCACGGCCAAGCTTTCTTT.

This clone has at least ten counts. Other DNA sequences in this specimen translate into the identical CDR3. This rearrangement joins TRBV29-1 to TRBJ2-1, with D tentatively TRBD1 (6 bases). The CDR3 contains 15 residues. V was trimmed by 1 base and J by 4 bases, leaving 14 bases between them. CDR1 and CDR2 from the germline V gene are SQVTM and ANQGSEA. This CDR3 reads CSVEGGGYRYNEQFF. The CDR3 coding sequence is TGCAGCGTTGAAGGAGGGGGTTACAGGTACAATGAGCAGTTCTTC.

Remarks on this clone: This may arise from a read error, as a much more abundant clone is one base away. This rearrangement joins TRBV10-3 to TRBJ2-2; 7 bases align to TRBD2. CDR3 length: 16 amino acids. Germline-derived CDR1 and CDR2 are ENHRY and SYGVKD. The CDR3 spells CAISDWGRAVTVELFF. CDR3 in DNA: TGTGCCATCAGTGATTGGGGGAGGGCCGTCACCGTGGAGCTGTTTTTT.

There are many counts of this clone. The CDR3 sequence is CASSSGTDTEAFF. In DNA form, the CDR3 reads TGTGCCAGCAGCTCCGGGACGGACACTGAAGCTTTCTTT. V usage is TRBV7-3 and J usage is TRBJ1-1, with TRBD1 as a possible D gene (5 bases). The CDR3 totals 13 residues. Trimming cost V 4 bases and J 3 bases, with 9 bases left between them. CDR1 is SGHTA, CDR2 FQGTGA, per germline.

This clone was counted once. This rearrangement joins TRBV20-1 to TRBJ1-1, with D perhaps TRBD1 (5 bases). V was clipped by 6 bases and J by 2 bases, with 13 bases between them. Germline CDR1 reads DFQATT; CDR2 reads SNEGSKA (reference sequence). This CDR3 is 13 amino acids long. CDR3 coding DNA: TGCAGTGCCCGTAGACAGACAAACACTGAAGCTTTCTTT. Amino acids: CSARRQTNTEAFF.

This clone has a handful of counts. Other nucleotide sequences from this sample produce the same CDR3. The chain carries TRBV7-9 and TRBJ2-2, with 7 bases that match TRBD2. Trimming removed 3 bases from V and 3 bases from J; junction bases left unmatched: 1. The CDR3 contains 14 residues. Per the germline V gene, CDR1 is SEHNR and CDR2 is FQNEAQ (reference sequence). The CDR3 DNA reads TGTGCCAGCAGCTTTGGGGGGGACACCGGGGAGCTGTTTTTT. Its translation: CASSFGGDTGELFF.

This chain connects TRBV28 to TRBJ1-1; D is ambiguous. V was pared by 3 bases and J by 4 bases, with 9 bases between. The CDR3 is made up of 13 amino acids. From germline, CDR1 is MDHEN and CDR2 SYDVKM. CDR3 bases: TGTGCCAGCAGTTTTAAGTTTCTCACTGAAGCTTTCTTT. Translated: CASSFKFLTEAFF.

In this sample, this clone turned up many times. The chain is built from TRBV6-4 and TRBJ1-4; the match to TRBD1 covers 7 bases. Per germline, CDR1 MRHNA and CDR2 SNTAGT. The CDR3 loop spans 20 amino acids. V lost 4 bases to trimming and J lost 1 base; unmatched junction nucleotides: 18. CDR3 in DNA: TGTGCCAGCAGTGCAAGACCTGGGGGGACAGCCCCTGAAACTAATGAAAAACTGTTTTTT. It encodes CASSARPGGTAPETNEKLFF.